By proportion, the clone carrying this T cell receptor beta chain is medium-sized. These data come from a study of blood T cell repertoires in COVID-19. Study summary: Donors in the United States, Italy and Spain gave samples during acute or convalescent COVID-19. PBMCs, B-cell-depleted T cells, or T cells provided the cDNA or gDNA that made up the material.

In the source study's methods: Nucleated cell number was recorded as an estimate derived from reference gene primer amplification. Using immunoSEQ multiplex PCR, the repertoire was profiled, and TCRdb retains in-frame clones only, with some absent. V and J calls and clone size are given by that table; D and trimming were obtained from the DNA. The sample records about 95,000 clones, around nine tenths being singletons. Trimming left V 10 bases short and J 8 bases short, with 26 bases between. CDR1 is MNHEY, CDR2 SVGAGI, per germline. The CDR3 contains 15 residues. Sequenced input: peripheral blood. This sequence originates from a woman in her forties or fifties in a cohort sampled during active COVID-19. The rearrangement uses TRBV6-5 and TRBJ1-1, with unresolved D. The CDR3, as DNA: TGTGCCACATACGAATTCACGTCCGAAAACTACGAAGCTTTCTTT. Translation: CATYEFTSENYEAFF.